This T cell receptor beta chain was sequenced for a study of cytomegalovirus exposure and HLA in healthy donors. The CDR3 contains 16 residues. The V and J ends lost 4 bases and 4 bases, in that order; junction bases with no gene match: 6. The germline V gene encodes CDR1 MNHEY and CDR2 SVGAGI. The count of this clone is one. Its antigen is unknown. General study results and limits: According to an earlier analysis, most TCR beta V segments yielded productive rearrangements about 87% or about 30% of the time.

The PCR had 60 Vbeta and 13 Jbeta primers. Only in-frame clones appear in the TCRdb table, and some are missing; sequencing was by immunoSEQ multiplex PCR. The table has about 96,000 clones, 65% to 75% seen once. This TCR came from a woman in her 70s in good health and CMV-seropositive. Sequencing input: PBMCs. This chain uses TRBV6-5 with TRBJ2-1; 11 bases match TRBD2. The CDR3 loop reads CASSFTGTSGYNEQFF. In nucleotides, the CDR3 is TGTGCCAGCAGTTTCACCGGGACTAGCGGATACAATGAGCAGTTCTTC.